The table lists the clone carrying this TCR beta chain with many counts. The antigen remains unidentified. This sample was taken from a study of T cells in Graves' hyperthyroidism and ophthalmopathy. Regarding the study as a whole: Separation of ophthalmopathy from stable hyperthyroidism was achieved by a 13 V-J model. Most thyroid clonotypes that were expanded above 0.001 also turned up in blood.

The germline CDR1 and CDR2 sequences are SGHAT and FQNNGV. This CDR3 contains 16 residues. Trimming cost V 1 base and J 5 bases; bases outside gene matches: 6. From RNA transcripts, TCR beta CDR3 regions were amplified. Researchers ran a first-round RT-PCR on the TCR CDR3 using the HTBI primer set. TCRdb re-called the multiplex PCR reads through MiXCR, storing one row per CDR3 protein. The sample records around 270,000 distinct CDR3 sequences, roughly 19% being singletons. This clonotype was sampled from a man aged 50-59 years with Graves' ophthalmopathy. The sequenced material came from blood. The V gene is TRBV11-2, the J gene TRBJ2-1, with 9 bases that match TRBD2. In nucleotides, the CDR3 is TGTGCCAGCAGCTTAGTCCGCGGGAGGGCCCACAATGAGCAGTTCTTC. Amino acids: CASSLVRGRAHNEQFF.